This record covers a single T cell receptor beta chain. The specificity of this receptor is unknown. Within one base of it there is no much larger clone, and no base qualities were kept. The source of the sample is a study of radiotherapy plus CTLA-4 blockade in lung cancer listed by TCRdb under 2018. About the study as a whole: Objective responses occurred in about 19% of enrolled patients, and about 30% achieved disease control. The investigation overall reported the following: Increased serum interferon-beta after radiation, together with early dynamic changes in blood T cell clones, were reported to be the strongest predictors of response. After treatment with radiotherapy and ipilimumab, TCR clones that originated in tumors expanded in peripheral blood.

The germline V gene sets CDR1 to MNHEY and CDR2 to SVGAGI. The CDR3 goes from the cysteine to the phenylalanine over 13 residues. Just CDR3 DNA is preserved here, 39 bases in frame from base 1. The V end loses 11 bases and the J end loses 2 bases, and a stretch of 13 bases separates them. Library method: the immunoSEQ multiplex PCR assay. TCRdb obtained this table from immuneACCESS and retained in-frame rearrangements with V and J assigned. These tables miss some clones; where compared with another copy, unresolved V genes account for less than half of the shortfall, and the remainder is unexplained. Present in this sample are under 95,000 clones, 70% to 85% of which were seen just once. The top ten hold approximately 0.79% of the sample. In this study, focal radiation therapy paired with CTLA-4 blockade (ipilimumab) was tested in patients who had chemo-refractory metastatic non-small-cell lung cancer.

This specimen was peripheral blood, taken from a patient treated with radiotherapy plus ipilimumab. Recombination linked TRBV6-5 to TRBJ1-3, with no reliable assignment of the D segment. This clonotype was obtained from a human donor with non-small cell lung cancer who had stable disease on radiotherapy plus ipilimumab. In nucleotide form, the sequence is TGTGCCGCGAGGGCGGGGACTGGAAACACCATATATTTT. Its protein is CAARAGTGNTIYF.